This T cell receptor (beta chain) comes out of a study of a mutant IDH1 vaccine in newly diagnosed glioma. Study in general: The earlier regimen, radiotherapy, temozolomide, or both, was most often both.

Sequencing was performed with immunoSEQ multiplex PCR; in TCRdb, only in-frame clones are kept and a portion is missing. Counted here are about 88,000 clones, 82% occurring once; the ten biggest clones make up about 5.6%. Documented time point: baseline, week 1 (first vaccination visit). Treatment described: pre-vaccination baseline after standard-of-care therapy. The V end lost 3 bases, the J end lost 0 bases, and 12 bases lay between the germline ends. Looked up from germline, CDR1 is LNHDA and CDR2 is SQIVND (reference sequence). The CDR3 has 16 amino acids. This clone has more than one count but fewer than ten.

The clonotype originates from a man in his forties with glioma. Some clones in this sample may be carry-over from other donors' samples. The sequenced sample was PBMCs, obtained from a glioma patient treated with radiotherapy, temozolomide or both. V and J are TRBV19 and TRBJ1-5; TRBD1 might be the D (6 bases). This CDR3 reads CASSIQGWYSNQPQHF. Here the CDR3 DNA reads TGTGCCAGTAGTATCCAGGGGTGGTATAGCAATCAGCCCCAGCATTTT.